This TCR beta chain originates from a study of cytomegalovirus exposure and HLA in healthy donors. Study-level findings and limits: It was reportedly the case that the classifier diagnosed cytomegalovirus status with high specificity and sensitivity.

V dropped 0 bases and J dropped 2; count of bases not matched to a gene: 7. This CDR3 is built from 18 residues. Germline values: CDR1 SGHRS, CDR2 YFSETQ. 60 Vbeta and 13 Jbeta primers were used in PCR. Measured with immunoSEQ multiplex PCR; TCRdb has only the in-frame clones, and not every one. In the table there are under 200,000 clones, under 85% of which are singletons. For this clone: Antigen unknown.

The TCR was taken from a female donor in good health and CMV-seronegative. The sequencing sample was made of PBMCs. The chain recombines TRBV5-1 with TRBJ2-1; TRBD2 matches at 11 bases. Here the CDR3 reads CASSLGTSGSTAYNEQFF. The CDR3 DNA follows: TGCGCCAGCAGCTTGGGAACTAGCGGGAGCACAGCCTACAATGAGCAGTTCTTC.